These 20 T cell receptor beta chains share one sample of origin, sequenced in a study of T-cell reconstitution after alpha-beta-depleted transplantation in children. The library targeted TCRbeta and was prepared with unique molecular identifiers. Each CDR3 protein is one row after TCRdb ran MiXCR on the PCR reads. The data contain roughly 180,000 distinct CDR3 sequences, around 10% of them seen just once; the ten biggest clones take up around 14%. This material consisted of PBMCs, taken before TCRalphabeta/CD19-depleted stem cell transplant. These receptors all stem from a boy between 2 and 10 years old with acute myeloid leukemia, due to receive a stem cell transplant.

This clonotype showed up many times. This chain uses TRBV29-1 with TRBJ1-1, with D perhaps matching TRBD1 (5 bases). Trimming stripped 8 bases from V and 5 bases from J, with 18 bases between. The CDR3 runs to 13 residues. Per the germline V gene, CDR1 is SQVTM and CDR2 is ANQGSEA. The CDR3 loop is CSPTEGPGTEAFF. In DNA, the CDR3 is TGCAGCCCCACAGAGGGGCCGGGGACTGAAGCTTTCTTT. Looking up the rest from reference TRBV29-1 and TRBJ1-1 gives the full variable domain: SAVISQKPSRDICQRGTSLTIQCQVDSQVTMMFWYRQQPGQSLTLIATANQGSEATYESGFVIDKFPISRPNLTFSTLTVSNMSPEDSSIYLCSPTEGPGTEAFFGQGTRLTVV.

This clonotype was seen ten or more times. The chain links TRBV7-2 to TRBJ2-7; tentative D call: TRBD1 (6 bases). Trimming took 4 bases from V and 0 from J, leaving 10 bases between them. Germline assignment: CDR1 SGHTA and CDR2 FQGNSA. The CDR3 length is 14 residues. CDR3 DNA: TGTGCCAGCAGCTCCTACAGGGTCTCCTACGAGCAGTACTTC. Translation: CASSSYRVSYEQYF.

Many counts were recorded for this clonotype. The V and J genes are TRBV20-1 and TRBJ2-1; D is ambiguous. The CDR3 consists of 13 residues. Per germline, CDR1 DFQATT and CDR2 SNEGSKA (reference sequence). Trimming removed 0 bases from V and 3 bases from J, with 6 bases in between. The CDR3 reads CSARDPRYNEQFF. CDR3 in DNA: TGCAGTGCTAGAGATCCACGCTACAATGAGCAGTTCTTC.

The table lists this clonotype with many counts. This chain connects TRBV5-1 to TRBJ1-2; D possibly corresponds to TRBD1 (5 bases). V dropped 4 bases and J dropped 0 bases, with 13 bases sitting between them. The CDR3 covers 15 residues. Germline V gene sequence: CDR1 SGHRS, CDR2 YFSETQ. The CDR3 nucleotides read TGCGCCAGCAGCGGAATGTGGGGGTCTAACTATGGCTACACCTTC. Translation gives CASSGMWGSNYGYTF. Full variable domain (outside the CDR3, taken from reference TRBV5-1 and TRBJ1-2): KAGVTQTPRYLIKTRGQQVTLSCSPISGHRSVSWYQQTPGQGLQFLFEYFSETQRNKGNFPGRFSGRQFSNSRSEMNVSTLELGDSALYLCASSGMWGSNYGYTFGSGTRLTVV.

This clonotype appeared many times. The chain joins TRBV3-1 to TRBJ2-2; perhaps TRBD1 as D (5 bases). The CDR3 length is 13 residues. Trimming stripped 8 bases from V and 5 bases from J, with 12 bases between. Germline V gene sequence: CDR1 LGHDT, CDR2 YNNKEL (reference sequence). The CDR3 coding sequence is TGTGCCAGCGGATTCAGGGTTACCGGGGAGCTGTTTTTT. Amino acid sequence: CASGFRVTGELFF.

The sample holds many counts of this clonotype. The chain is built from TRBV28 and TRBJ2-3; D gene uncertain. Germline assignment: CDR1 MDHEN and CDR2 SYDVKM. The CDR3 has 13 residues. Trimming shortened V by 2 bases and J by 2 bases, and 5 bases separated the two germline ends. CDR3 sequence: CASSLQNTDTQYF. CDR3 sequence (DNA): TGTGCCAGCAGTTTACAAAACACAGATACGCAGTATTTT.

The chain employs TRBV28 and TRBJ2-7, with a tentative D call TRBD1 (6 bases). Germline-derived CDR1 and CDR2 are MDHEN and SYDVKM. The V gene lost 5 bases and the J gene lost 5 bases, with 13 bases spanning the gap. This CDR3 region has 13 residues. CDR3 sequence reads: CASSLQGFNEQYF. Here the CDR3 DNA reads TGTGCCAGCAGTCTACAGGGATTCAACGAGCAGTACTTC.

This clonotype was observed at least ten times. The chain is built from TRBV7-8 and TRBJ2-1; 7 bases are shared with TRBD1. Germline trimming cut 1 base from V and 5 bases from J; bases unmatched to any gene: 5. The germline V gene has CDR1 SGHVS and CDR2 FQNEAQ. The CDR3 is made up of 15 amino acids. The CDR3 protein is CASSLDWDSNNEQFF. The CDR3 DNA sequence: TGTGCCAGCAGCTTAGATTGGGACAGCAACAATGAGCAGTTCTTC.

A note on this clonotype: One end of the junction fails to match germline, which may point to a read error. The V call is TRBV6-1, the J call TRBJ1-2, with 9 bases matching TRBD1. Germline V CDR1 and CDR2: MNHNS, SASEGT. This CDR3 has 14 amino acids. The CDR3 DNA reads as TGTGCCAGCAGTCCAGGCACAGGGGGCTATGGCTACCCCTTC. It encodes CASSPGTGGYGYPF.

This clonotype was detected ten times or more. J is TRBJ1-2 and V is TRBV6-1, with TRBD1 matching over 9 bases. There are 15 residues in the CDR3. V lost 6 bases and J lost 4; bases outside the gene matches: 9. Looked up from germline, CDR1 is MNHNS and CDR2 is SASEGT. In DNA, the CDR3 is TGTGCCAGCAGACACGAAGAGACAGGGGGCTATGGCTACACCTTC. Translated, it gives CASRHEETGGYGYTF.

At least ten counts were recorded for this clonotype. The J gene is TRBJ2-1, the V gene TRBV4-2; perhaps TRBD2 as D (6 bases). V was cut by 1 base and J by 3 bases, with 13 bases left in between. CDR1 is LGHNA and CDR2 is YNFKEQ in the germline V gene. The CDR3 loop spans 16 amino acids. CDR3 amino acids: CASSQAASVGYNEQFF. The DNA for the CDR3 is TGTGCCAGCAGCCAAGCTGCTAGCGTTGGCTACAATGAGCAGTTCTTC.

This clonotype was counted many times. J is TRBJ2-5 and V is TRBV7-9; D is undetermined. V dropped 2 bases and J dropped 5 bases, with 3 bases sitting between them. Germline V lookup: CDR1 SEHNR, CDR2 FQNEAQ (reference sequence). CDR3 length: 11 residues. The CDR3: CASSLLETQYF. The CDR3 DNA follows: TGTGCCAGCAGCTTATTGGAGACCCAGTACTTC.

This clonotype has at least ten counts. V gene TRBV7-2 combines with J gene TRBJ2-5; D unclear. From germline, CDR1 is SGHTA and CDR2 FQGNSA. V dropped 3 bases and J dropped 4 bases, with 9 bases sitting between them. The CDR3 spans 13 residues. CDR3 in DNA: TGTGCCAGCAGCTTCCTCGGGTCAGAGACCCAGTACTTC. It translates to CASSFLGSETQYF. The full variable domain, rest sourced from reference TRBV7-2 and TRBJ2-5, is GAGVSQSPSNKVTEKGKDVELRCDPISGHTALYWYRQSLGQGLEFLIYFQGNSAPDKSGLPSDRFSAERTGGSVSTLTIQRTQQEDSAVYLCASSFLGSETQYFGPGTRLLVL.

This clonotype was recorded many times. The chain employs TRBV24-1 and TRBJ2-5; D assignment may be TRBD1 or TRBD2 (5 bases each). This CDR3 has 12 residues. CDR1 and CDR2 from the germline V gene are KGHDR and SFDVKD. Deletions cut 6 bases from V and 7 bases from J, with 11 bases between. CDR3 residues: CATSQGRGTQYF. The DNA for the CDR3 is TGTGCCACCAGTCAGGGCCGGGGGACCCAGTACTTC.

The table lists this clonotype with a few counts. This chain joins TRBV5-6 and TRBJ2-7, with D tentatively TRBD1 (5 bases). CDR3 size: 13 residues. The V gene's germline CDR1 is SGHDT and CDR2 YYEEEE. V lost 9 bases, J lost 0 bases, and 13 bases lay in between. This CDR3 reads CAMGPGNSYEQYV. CDR3 sequence (DNA): TGTGCCATGGGCCCAGGGAACTCCTACGAGCAGTACGTC.

This clonotype has a count of ten or more. The germline gene is not matched at one end of the junction; a read error may be the cause. The J gene is TRBJ2-1, the V gene TRBV2, with 7 nucleotides matching TRBD2. CDR1 and CDR2 (germline): SNHLY, FYNNEI. CDR3 length: 11 amino acids. CDR3 sequence: CASMYSGDPIF. DNA of the CDR3: TGTGCCAGCATGTACAGCGGGGACCCCATCTTC.

This clonotype was seen many times. The chain carries TRBV5-1 and TRBJ2-1; TRBD2 is a possible D gene (6 bases). Trimming took off 0 bases at V and 7 bases at J, with 14 bases between the two ends. The CDR3 spans 15 residues. CDR1 is SGHRS and CDR2 is YFSETQ in the germline V gene. The CDR3 region has the DNA TGCGCCAGCAGCTTGGCCAGGCGGGGCGGGAATGAGCAGTTCTTC. Its translation is CASSLARRGGNEQFF.

In this sample, this clonotype turned up many times. The chain couples TRBV27 to TRBJ1-1; TRBD1 aligns across 12 bases. In germline, CDR1 is MNHEY, CDR2 SMNVEV (reference sequence). The CDR3 runs to 15 residues. The V and J ends lost 5 bases and 4 bases, in that order; junction bases with no gene match: 5. Here the CDR3 DNA reads TGTGCCAGCAGTCAGAGGGGACAGGGGGCCACTGAAGCTTTCTTT. Translated: CASSQRGQGATEAFF.

The V and J genes are TRBV7-2 and TRBJ1-3, with a weak D call TRBD1 (6 bases). Trimming pared 5 bases from V and 4 bases from J, leaving 15 bases between. Germline lookup yields CDR1 SGHTA and CDR2 FQGNSA. The CDR3 contains 15 residues. As DNA, the CDR3 is TGTGCCAGCAGCGTAAACAGGGTTTCGGGAAACACCATATATTTT. Protein product: CASSVNRVSGNTIYF.

The chain combines TRBV7-9 with TRBJ1-1; D is ambiguous. The CDR3 is made up of 13 amino acids. The germline V and J ends were trimmed by 2 bases and 7 bases, with 11 bases remaining between them. The germline V gene encodes CDR1 SEHNR and CDR2 FQNEAQ (reference sequence). CDR3 sequence reads: CASSLLGYSEAFF. The DNA for the CDR3 is TGTGCCAGCAGCTTATTAGGGTATAGTGAAGCTTTCTTT.